Below are 21 T cell receptor beta chains sequenced from a single sample in a study of T-cell memory formation after mild COVID-19. TCRdb called the 5' RACE reads again in MiXCR, with one record for every CDR3 protein. The data hold about 140,000 distinct CDR3 sequences, with around 15% observed a single time. Sequenced input: PBMCs or a T cell subset sorted from them (not recorded which). Source of these receptors: an adult woman who had mild COVID-19 (a few samples of this study predate the infection). Cell type and time point are not known.

A few counts support this clonotype. V is TRBV6-2 or TRBV6-3 and J is TRBJ1-2; no reliable D call. CDR3 length equals 11 residues. The V end lost 6 bases, the J end lost 5 bases, and 7 bases lay between the germline ends. From germline, CDR1 is MNHEY and CDR2 SVGEGT. CDR3 in amino acids: CASRRDYGYTF. The CDR3 DNA reads TGTGCCAGCAGGCGAGATTATGGCTACACCTTC.

The J gene is TRBJ2-1, the V gene TRBV11-2; D is possibly TRBD1 (6 bases). CDR3 length: 11 residues. V lost 8 bases and J lost 6, with 8 bases in between. CDR1 is SGHAT, CDR2 FQNNGV, per germline. The CDR3 spells CASGRGNEQFF. Here the CDR3 DNA reads TGTGCCAGCGGCAGGGGCAATGAGCAGTTCTTC.

The chain links TRBV24-1 to TRBJ1-6, with D tentatively TRBD1 (5 bases). The V end was cut by 4 bases, the J end by 7 bases, with 7 bases between. This CDR3 has 13 amino acids. CDR1 KGHDR and CDR2 SFDVKD come from the germline V gene. CDR3 loop: CATSEGGNSPLHF. As DNA, the CDR3 is TGTGCCACCAGTGAGGGGGGGAATTCACCCCTCCACTTT.

This clonotype occurred a few times. The V call is TRBV7-9, the J call TRBJ2-7; unclear D gene. V was trimmed by 5 bases and J by 2 bases, leaving 16 bases between them. CDR3 size: 15 residues. Germline values: CDR1 SEHNR, CDR2 FQNEAQ (reference sequence). CDR3 in amino acids: CASSLRPLPTYEQYF. The CDR3 DNA reads TGTGCCAGCAGCCTCAGACCTCTACCTACCTACGAGCAGTACTTC.

This clonotype has only a few counts. The rearrangement joins TRBV4-1 to TRBJ2-5; D uncertain. Germline V gene data show CDR1 as MGHRA and CDR2 as YSYEKL. The CDR3 sequence is 15 residues long. Trimming pared 4 bases from V and 5 bases from J, leaving 17 bases between. The CDR3 loop reads CASSPLVSPIETQYF. The CDR3, as DNA: TGCGCCAGCAGCCCTCTGGTATCGCCAATCGAGACCCAGTACTTC.

This clonotype was recorded a few times. The chain links TRBV27 to TRBJ1-2; D unresolved. V lost 7 bases and J 4 bases, leaving 13 bases between the germline ends. The germline V gene encodes CDR1 MNHEY and CDR2 SMNVEV (reference sequence). This CDR3 spans 13 amino acids. CDR3 residues: CASTGEGGYGYTF. The CDR3 region has the DNA TGTGCCAGCACCGGTGAGGGTGGCTATGGCTACACCTTC.

A few counts support this clonotype. The J gene is TRBJ2-7, the V gene TRBV20-1; tentatively, D is TRBD1 or TRBD2 (5 bases each). CDR3 length equals 15 residues. Germline CDR1 reads DFQATT; CDR2 reads SNEGSKA (reference sequence). V was shortened by 0 bases and J by 6 bases, with 18 bases between the two germline ends. The CDR3 bases are TGCAGTGCTAGAGAACCGCAGGGAGTCCCCTTCGAGCAGTACTTC. This sequence encodes CSAREPQGVPFEQYF.

V gene TRBV7-9 combines with J gene TRBJ2-5; D not certain. CDR3 length: 13 amino acids. V dropped 5 bases and J dropped 4 bases, with 11 bases sitting between them. Germline V gene sequence: CDR1 SEHNR, CDR2 FQNEAQ (reference sequence). CDR3 residues: CASSPPVGETQYF. The CDR3 DNA follows: TGTGCCAGCAGCCCGCCAGTCGGAGAGACCCAGTACTTC.

This chain connects TRBV7-9 to TRBJ1-1; the D gene is possibly TRBD1 (5 bases). Deletions cut 5 bases from V and 9 bases from J, with 25 bases between. This CDR3 contains 16 residues. Germline lookup yields CDR1 SEHNR and CDR2 FQNEAQ (reference sequence). The CDR3, as DNA: TGTGCCAGCAGCCCACGTTTGTCGACAGACGTGATGAAAGCTTTCTTT. It translates to CASSPRLSTDVMKAFF. The whole variable domain, filled in from reference TRBV7-9 and TRBJ1-1, reads DTGVSQNPRHKITKRGQNVTFRCDPISEHNRLYWYRQTLGQGPEFLTYFQNEAQLEKSRLLSDRFSAERPKGSFSTLEIQRTEQGDSAMYLCASSPRLSTDVMKAFFGQGTRLTVV.

V and J are TRBV9 and TRBJ2-1; TRBD2 matches at 7 bases. The CDR3 has 14 residues. CDR1 and CDR2 from the germline V gene are SGDLS and YYNGEE. Unmatched junction bases numbered 5, after V lost 3 bases and J lost 5 bases. The CDR3 coding sequence is TGTGCCAGCAGCGCAGGGAGGGAGAACAATGAGCAGTTCTTC. This codes for CASSAGRENNEQFF.

This clonotype was counted a few times. The chain combines TRBV6-5 with TRBJ1-1; D ambiguous. V was shortened by 5 bases and J by 0 bases, with 4 bases between the two germline ends. This CDR3 is built from 12 residues. Germline values: CDR1 MNHEY, CDR2 SVGAGI. The CDR3 reads CASSTMNTEAFF. As DNA, the CDR3 is TGTGCCAGCAGTACCATGAACACTGAAGCTTTCTTT.

This clonotype was seen repeatedly, ten times or more. The V and J genes are TRBV7-9 and TRBJ2-3, with TRBD2 matching 7 bases. This CDR3 is built from 16 residues. V shed 5 bases, J shed 0 bases, and the junction held 8 bases outside the gene matches. From germline, CDR1 is SEHNR and CDR2 FQNEAQ (reference sequence). CDR3 sequence reads: CASSLIRAGSTDTQYF. DNA for the CDR3: TGTGCCAGCAGCCTAATCCGAGCGGGGAGCACAGATACGCAGTATTTT.

This clonotype showed up just a few times. V is TRBV12-3 or TRBV12-4 and J is TRBJ2-5, with D tentatively TRBD2 (6 bases). CDR3 size: 14 residues. V was clipped by 5 bases and J by 5 bases, with 15 bases between them. DNA for the CDR3: TGTGCCAGCAGTCGTCCGGGACTTAGGGAGACCCAGTACTTC. Amino acids: CASSRPGLRETQYF.

V is TRBV5-5 and J is TRBJ2-3; D remains unclear. V shed 5 bases and J shed 4 bases, with 8 bases lying between them. CDR1 and CDR2 from the germline V gene are SGHKS and YYEKEE (reference sequence). The CDR3 contains 12 residues. Here the CDR3 reads CASSPYADTQYF. Here the CDR3 DNA reads TGTGCCAGCAGTCCGTACGCAGATACGCAGTATTTT.

This chain links TRBV11-3 with TRBJ2-7; tentatively, D is TRBD1 (6 bases). The CDR3 consists of 13 residues. Germline V gene data show CDR1 as SGHNT and CDR2 as YENEEA. V dropped 6 bases and J dropped 4 bases, with 13 bases sitting between them. The CDR3 loop is CASSPGVGYEQYF. Written as DNA, the CDR3 is TGTGCCAGCAGTCCAGGGGTAGGTTACGAGCAGTACTTC.

The V gene is TRBV15, the J gene TRBJ2-5; a weak D match, TRBD1 (6 bases). The CDR3 totals 13 residues. Germline CDR1 reads LNHNV; CDR2 reads YYDKDF (reference sequence). V was pared by 3 bases and J by 2 bases, with 7 bases between. The CDR3 region is CATSRDRQETQYF. In DNA, the CDR3 is TGTGCCACCAGCAGGGACAGACAAGAGACCCAGTACTTC.

The chain combines TRBV7-9 with TRBJ2-3, with D maybe TRBD1 (6 bases). The germline V and J ends were trimmed by 5 bases and 5 bases, with 23 bases remaining between them. Germline-derived CDR1 and CDR2 are SEHNR and FQNEAQ (reference sequence). There are 17 residues in the CDR3. The CDR3 is CASSTHRTVHEKDTQYF. CDR3 sequence (DNA): TGTGCCAGCAGCACCCACCGGACAGTCCACGAGAAAGATACGCAGTATTTT.

This clonotype came up many times. The rearrangement links TRBV6-5 to TRBJ2-1; TRBD2 matches at 9 bases. The CDR3 covers 17 residues. The V gene's germline CDR1 is MNHEY and CDR2 SVGAGI. Trimming at V came to 0 bases and at J to 8 bases, leaving 11 bases not matched to a gene. In nucleotides, the CDR3 is TGTGCCAGCAGTTACTCCCCAGGGTCTAGCGGGGTCGATGAGCAGTTCTTC. It specifies CASSYSPGSSGVDEQFF.

This chain links TRBV9 with TRBJ2-2; 9 bases map to TRBD2. Germline values: CDR1 SGDLS, CDR2 YYNGEE. Unmatched junction bases numbered 6, after V lost 4 bases and J lost 5 bases. The CDR3 consists of 15 residues. The CDR3 DNA reads as TGTGCCAGCAGCCCTAGCGGGGCGGCGACCGGGGAGCTGTTTTTT. As protein: CASSPSGAATGELFF.

This clonotype has just a few counts. CDR3 DNA: TGTGCCAGCAGCGAGGACAGGGGGAATGAAGCTTTCTTT. Protein: CASSEDRGNEAFF. The chain recombines TRBV6-2 or TRBV6-3 with TRBJ1-1; 10 positions match TRBD1. Looked up from germline, CDR1 is MNHEY and CDR2 is SVGEGT. V lost 6 bases, J lost 7 bases, and 5 bases stayed unmatched. CDR3 length: 13 amino acids.

This clonotype was observed a handful of times. V is TRBV6-1 and J is TRBJ1-5; D perhaps matches TRBD1 (6 bases). The CDR3 sequence is 18 residues long. Between the trimmed V and J ends, which lost 2 bases and 3 bases, there was a span of 20 bases. CDR1 and CDR2 from the germline V gene are MNHNS and SASEGT. The CDR3 spells CASSERSPGEFDNQPQHF. The CDR3 DNA reads as TGTGCCAGCAGTGAACGGAGTCCAGGGGAGTTCGACAATCAGCCCCAGCATTTT.